Listed below are T cell receptor beta chains from one sample, sequenced in a study of blood T cell repertoires in COVID-19. The method was immunoSEQ multiplex PCR; TCRdb's version includes in-frame clones alone and lacks a portion of them. The profile shows under 300,000 clones, 81% of them singletons. The source material was peripheral blood. The receptors derive from a woman in her sixties with active or convalescent COVID-19. Both conserved end residues are part of each CDR3. Where a row states a size, it is once, few, many or the class of an expanded clone; other rows omit it.

j_call,clone_size,v_call,cdr3_aa
TRBJ1-2,.,TRBV18,CASSPIPGQGFNYGYTF
TRBJ2-7,.,TRBV19,CASSLRLSGGYEQYF
TRBJ1-1,.,TRBV12-3/TRBV12-4,CASSLGQYEAFF
TRBJ2-3,.,TRBV5-1,CASAPSTGLSQYF
TRBJ1-6,.,TRBV6-6,CASSYFREYNSPLHF
TRBJ1-5,.,TRBV2,CASSPGIRPQHF
TRBJ2-7,.,TRBV9,CASSVGTSGGKLSYEQYF
TRBJ1-1,.,TRBV2,CATRPRSLNTEAFF
TRBJ1-5,.,TRBV6-2/TRBV6-3,CASSSPTGGSNQPQHF
TRBJ2-7,.,TRBV4-1,CASRPGTGFYEQYF
TRBJ2-1,.,TRBV2,CASNPGTGGYNEQFF
TRBJ1-4,.,TRBV3-1/TRBV3-2,CASSRTDSNEKLFF
TRBJ1-5,once,TRBV27,CASSPAPSGQGNQPQHF
TRBJ2-7,.,TRBV6-2/TRBV6-3,CASSYSNERGAYEQYF
TRBJ2-2,many,TRBV3-1/TRBV3-2,CASSRLVGGELFF
TRBJ2-5,.,TRBV7-8,CASSFPSGGPETQYF
TRBJ2-5,.,TRBV6-5,CASLTSGVQETQYF
TRBJ2-1,.,TRBV4-2,CASSQGLGGGAGEQFF
TRBJ1-2,.,TRBV19,CASSIEEQGVYGYTF
TRBJ1-1,.,TRBV2,CATLTGTSEAFF
TRBJ2-7,.,TRBV9,CASSVTYRGEEQYF
TRBJ2-1,once,TRBV7-2,CAGSRGMNEQFF
TRBJ1-4,few,TRBV4-3,CASSQDRPTGGNEKLFF
TRBJ1-1,many,TRBV10-1,CASSESTGGDTEAFF
TRBJ2-7,once,TRBV5-5,CASSLRQGSSAGEQYF
TRBJ1-5,.,TRBV29-1,CSSQQGTGYSNQPQHF
TRBJ1-4,.,TRBV7-3,CASSRGGANEKLFF
TRBJ2-7,.,TRBV5-4,CASSLNRGEQYF
TRBJ1-4,.,TRBV15,CATSSGHTNEKLFF
TRBJ1-3,.,TRBV19,CATSRGGQSSGNTIYF
TRBJ2-3,.,TRBV6-2/TRBV6-3,CASSYVAAGGSDTQYF
TRBJ2-3,once,TRBV10-3,CAISEQGVADTQYF
TRBJ2-6,.,TRBV9,CASSESPRQTSGANVLTF
TRBJ2-7,few,TRBV5-1,CASSLASQGPLRGQYF
TRBJ2-1,.,TRBV11-3,CASSDGTGGSYNEQFF
TRBJ1-5,.,TRBV4-3,CASSHLPGSNQPQHF
TRBJ1-5,.,TRBV5-4,CARGTGYQHF
TRBJ2-3,.,TRBV10-2,CASSPPAGVTDTQYF
TRBJ1-5,.,TRBV5-1,CASSLGAGGLNNQPQHF
TRBJ1-5,.,TRBV9,CASSEGQGHNQPQHF
TRBJ2-3,.,TRBV19,CASTAGGLSTDTQYF
TRBJ2-5,.,TRBV9,CASSDDRGLETQYF
TRBJ2-1,.,TRBV12-5,CASGLVYGSSYNEQFF
TRBJ2-7,.,TRBV4-3,CASSQGPSGVSYEQYF
TRBJ1-1,.,TRBV12-3/TRBV12-4,CASSSQVYTEAFF
TRBJ1-4,.,TRBV3-1/TRBV3-2,CASSLQTGGAEKLFF
TRBJ2-2,once,TRBV7-3,CASSLGQRELFF
TRBJ1-1,.,TRBV19,CASSTHGNTEAFF
TRBJ2-7,.,TRBV27,CASRSQGGYEQYF
TRBJ1-1,.,TRBV6-5,CASSYGATNTEAFF
TRBJ2-4,.,TRBV7-9,CASSLDLGQGSLNIQYF
TRBJ2-1,.,TRBV3-1/TRBV3-2,CASSQDPTDNEQFF
TRBJ2-2,.,TRBV7-8,CASSLVVAGGHSNTGELFF
TRBJ1-2,.,TRBV2,CASSEARQTNYGYTF
TRBJ1-2,.,TRBV2,CASRAGTGAGYTF
TRBJ2-1,.,TRBV21-1,CASSKANLPVDEQFF
TRBJ2-7,.,TRBV30,CAWVTRSTYEQYF
TRBJ2-2,.,TRBV2,CASSEAPGGGTGELFF